This passage covers 10 T cell receptor beta chains from one sample sequenced in a study of HIV-infected children after antiretroviral therapy interruption. Unique molecular identifiers were included in an RNA-based 3' RACE TCR library. TCRdb ran MiXCR on the 3' RACE reads and lists one entry per CDR3 protein. Altogether 30,000 to 50,000 distinct CDR3 sequences are present, just over 6.5% being singletons, with the ten largest covering approximately 1%. The treatment is: PENTA 11 planned treatment interruption arm or continuous ART arm. Specimen: CD45RA+ CD4+ T cells from PBMCs, pooled from several time points, collected from a donor given antiretroviral therapy, either interrupted or continuous. The subset: naive CD4+ CD45RA+ CD45RO- T cells. These receptor sequences come from a pool of human donors with HIV.

This rearrangement joins TRBV7-2 to TRBJ1-2; D remains unclear. With 2 bases removed from V and 5 bases from J, the gap between germline ends came to 15 bases. The CDR3 runs 15 residues. CDR1 and CDR2 from the germline V gene are SGHTA and FQGNSA. CDR3 bases: TGTGCCAGCAGCTTACATAGGCAGAAGCCTTATGGCTACACCTTC. Translating gives CASSLHRQKPYGYTF.

This clonotype was seen at least ten times. The gene calls are TRBV4-1 and TRBJ2-4; D not resolved. This CDR3 has 15 amino acids. From germline, CDR1 is MGHRA and CDR2 YSYEKL. V shed 1 base and J shed 7 bases, with 14 bases lying between them. The CDR3 coding sequence is TGCGCCAGCAGCCAAGCCCTTATGCCCCCGAACATTCAGTACTTC. It codes for CASSQALMPPNIQYF.

The chain employs TRBV6-5 and TRBJ1-1, with TRBD1 identical over 10 bases. J was trimmed by 6 bases and V by 5 bases; bases with no gene match: 3. Looked up from germline, CDR1 is MNHEY and CDR2 is SVGAGI. The CDR3 has 13 amino acids. CDR3 DNA sequence: TGTGCCAGCAGTAGACAGGGGGCTGCTGAAGCTTTCTTT. Its translation: CASSRQGAAEAFF.

This clonotype was seen repeatedly, ten times or more. The genes are TRBV12-3 or TRBV12-4 and TRBJ1-1, with unresolved D. V was clipped by 3 bases and J by 0 bases, with 14 bases between them. There are 16 residues in the CDR3. CDR3 protein: CASSLGTVEMNTEAFF. CDR3 nucleotides: TGTGCCAGCAGTTTGGGTACAGTAGAAATGAACACTGAAGCTTTCTTT.

This clonotype was detected many times. The rearrangement links TRBV9 to TRBJ2-5, with 8 bases fitting TRBD2. Germline V gives CDR1 SGDLS, CDR2 YYNGEE. The CDR3 loop spans 16 amino acids. The V segment lost 1 base and the J segment 1 base; nucleotides outside the gene matches: 6. The CDR3 loop is CASSVQPTSGQETQYF. In DNA form, the CDR3 reads TGTGCCAGCAGCGTACAACCCACTAGCGGCCAAGAGACCCAGTACTTC.

This clonotype came up many times. J is TRBJ1-2 and V is TRBV9; 9 bases are a match to TRBD1. This CDR3 region has 14 residues. V lost 0 bases, J lost 7 bases, and 4 bases stayed unmatched. Looked up from germline, CDR1 is SGDLS and CDR2 is YYNGEE. The CDR3 DNA reads as TGTGCCAGCAGCGTAGGACAGGGGGTCGGTGGCTACACCTTC. It is translated as CASSVGQGVGGYTF.

The table lists this clonotype with many counts. The chain employs TRBV28 and TRBJ2-1, with a tentative D call TRBD1 (5 bases). With 6 bases removed from V and 0 bases from J, the gap between germline ends came to 12 bases. The length of the CDR3 is 15 residues. Germline CDR1 and CDR2: MDHEN and SYDVKM. CDR3 residues: CASRETGYSYNEQFF. CDR3 DNA: TGTGCCAGCAGGGAAACAGGTTACTCCTACAATGAGCAGTTCTTC.

The chain employs TRBV18 and TRBJ1-1; D is unresolved. Germline CDR1 reads KGHSH; CDR2 reads LQKENI. V gave up 0 bases and J gave up 3 bases, with 5 bases separating them. CDR3 length equals 13 residues. The CDR3 region is CASSPPLDTEAFF. DNA of the CDR3: TGTGCCAGCTCACCACCCTTGGACACTGAAGCTTTCTTT.

The table lists this clonotype with many counts. The genes are TRBV7-3 and TRBJ2-1, with 9 nucleotides matching TRBD2. The germline V gene encodes CDR1 SGHTA and CDR2 FQGTGA. Trimming at V came to 5 bases and at J to 7 bases, leaving 9 bases not matched to a gene. The CDR3 has 15 residues. CDR3 DNA sequence: TGTGCCAGCAGCCCTTCCCTAGCGGGAAGGAATGAGCAGTTCTTC. As protein: CASSPSLAGRNEQFF.

This clonotype appeared a few times. The chain couples TRBV24-1 to TRBJ1-2; D is unresolved. Germline assignment: CDR1 KGHDR and CDR2 SFDVKD. This CDR3 is built from 12 residues. Trimming removed 9 bases from V and 6 bases from J, with 13 bases in between. CDR3 residues: CATLGDTDGYTF. Written as DNA, the CDR3 is TGTGCCACCCTAGGAGACACAGATGGCTACACCTTC.